This passage covers 28 T cell receptor beta chains from one sample sequenced in a study of blood T cell repertoires in COVID-19. Clones were sequenced by immunoSEQ multiplex PCR, and TCRdb holds only the in-frame ones, with some missing. The sample includes roughly 72,000 clones, roughly 82% of them seen just once. The sample consisted of peripheral blood. These TCRs come from a woman of 80 years or more with acute or convalescent COVID-19.

J is TRBJ2-5 and V is TRBV18; tentative D call: TRBD1 (6 bases). Trimming shortened V by 4 bases and J by 4 bases, and 10 bases separated the two germline ends. From germline, CDR1 is KGHSH and CDR2 LQKENI. This CDR3 comprises 13 residues. CDR3 region: CASSQKQGETQYF. Here the CDR3 DNA reads TGTGCCAGCTCACAAAAACAGGGAGAGACCCAGTACTTC.

The chain employs TRBV5-4 and TRBJ2-7; TRBD1 matches 9 bases. V lost 3 bases, J lost 4 bases, and 5 bases stayed unmatched. The CDR3 runs to 14 residues. CDR1 SGHNT and CDR2 YYREEE come from the germline V gene (reference sequence). The CDR3 bases are TGTGCCAGCAGCTCACAGGGGGCTAATTACGAGCAGTACTTC. Translated: CASSSQGANYEQYF.

The rearrangement links TRBV12-5 to TRBJ1-2; 10 bases map to TRBD1. There are 16 residues in the CDR3. Trimming cost V 5 bases and J 2 bases; bases outside gene matches: 8. CDR1 is LGHNT and CDR2 is FRNRAP in the germline V gene. CDR3 region: CASGLNPGQGNYGYTF. As DNA, the CDR3 is TGTGCTAGTGGTCTAAACCCGGGACAGGGGAACTATGGCTACACCTTC.

The chain couples TRBV4-1 to TRBJ1-2; TRBD1 matches 7 bases. The trim removed 3 bases at V and 6 bases at J, leaving 13 bases unmatched. Germline lookup yields CDR1 MGHRA and CDR2 YSYEKL. The CDR3 runs to 16 residues. CDR3 sequence: CASSHPSGQLNHGYTF. The CDR3 nucleotides read TGCGCCAGCAGCCACCCCTCGGGACAGTTAAACCATGGCTACACCTTC.

The J gene is TRBJ2-5, the V gene TRBV5-1; 11 nucleotides match TRBD2. The length of the CDR3 is 16 residues. Unmatched junction bases numbered 10, after V lost 4 bases and J lost 5 bases. The V gene's germline CDR1 is SGHRS and CDR2 YFSETQ. The CDR3 DNA is TGCGCCAGCAGCCCCACTAGCGGGAGTGTCCGGGAGACCCAGTACTTC. It is translated as CASSPTSGSVRETQYF.

Only a few counts were recorded for this clone. This chain's CDR3 is CASSRTGVGYTF. DNA of the CDR3: TGTGCCAGCAGCAGGACAGGGGTCGGCTACACCTTC. The chain joins TRBV2 to TRBJ1-2, with 9 nucleotides matching TRBD1. Trimming cost V 6 bases and J 8 bases; bases outside gene matches: 4. The CDR3 is 12 residues long. The germline gives CDR1 SNHLY, CDR2 FYNNEI.

In this sample, this clone turned up once. The chain has TRBV6-5 and TRBJ2-5; TRBD1 matches at 8 bases. V lost 5 bases to trimming and J lost 4 bases; unmatched junction nucleotides: 6. CDR1 and CDR2 from the germline V gene are MNHEY and SVGAGI. The CDR3 loop spans 14 amino acids. As DNA, the CDR3 is TGTGCCAGCAGTACTGGACAGGGAGGAGAGACCCAGTACTTC. Translating it yields CASSTGQGGETQYF.

This clone occurred many times. The V call is TRBV10-1, the J call TRBJ1-5; 11 bases match TRBD1. CDR1 is WNHNN and CDR2 is SYGVQD in the germline V gene (reference sequence). The CDR3 covers 16 residues. Germline trimming cut 2 bases from V and 5 bases from J; bases unmatched to any gene: 5. CDR3 bases: TGCGCCAGCAGTGAGAGTGGACAGGGGGCTGATCAGCCCCAGCATTTT. This codes for CASSESGQGADQPQHF.

This clone was recorded only once. The CDR3 loop is CASSLRGSGMDEQYF. CDR3 DNA: TGTGCCAGTAGTCTCCGGGGTAGCGGGATGGACGAGCAGTACTTC. The chain couples TRBV19 to TRBJ2-7; 8 positions match TRBD2. V shed 5 bases, J shed 5 bases, and the junction held 11 bases outside the gene matches. This CDR3 has 15 residues. In germline, CDR1 is LNHDA, CDR2 SQIVND (reference sequence).

The genes are TRBV24-1 and TRBJ2-7, with 14 bases lining up with TRBD2. The CDR3 totals 15 residues. The trim removed 8 bases at V and 2 bases at J, leaving 4 bases unmatched. Germline CDR1 is KGHDR and CDR2 is SFDVKD. CDR3 coding DNA: TGTGCCACCACCGGGACTAGCGGGAGCCCCTACGAGCAGTACTTC. Its protein product is CATTGTSGSPYEQYF.

This sequence joins TRBV27 and TRBJ1-2; the match to TRBD1 covers 7 bases. Germline V gene lookup returns CDR1 MNHEY and CDR2 SMNVEV (reference sequence). The CDR3 consists of 18 residues. Trimming cost V 8 bases and J 2 bases; bases outside gene matches: 20. CDR3 sequence (DNA): TGTGCCAGCCCCGTCCCTCGACGGGACAGAAGTTTGAACTATGGCTACACCTTC. Residues: CASPVPRRDRSLNYGYTF.

The chain uses TRBV7-9 and TRBJ2-3; 8 nucleotides align to TRBD2. CDR1 SEHNR and CDR2 FQNEAQ come from the germline V gene (reference sequence). The trim removed 3 bases at V and 2 bases at J, leaving 10 bases unmatched. The CDR3 extends over 17 amino acids. The DNA for the CDR3 is TGTGCCAGCAGCTTGATCGGGACTAGTGCCAACACAGATACGCAGTATTTT. Translated, it gives CASSLIGTSANTDTQYF.

This sequence joins TRBV5-1 and TRBJ1-4; 8 bases map to TRBD1. V lost 5 bases, J lost 3 bases, and 6 bases stayed unmatched. Per germline, CDR1 SGHRS and CDR2 YFSETQ. The CDR3 totals 15 residues. CDR3 residues: CASRLVTGANEKLFF. In DNA, the CDR3 is TGCGCCAGCAGGCTGGTGACAGGGGCTAATGAAAAACTGTTTTTT. Looking up the rest from reference TRBV5-1 and TRBJ1-4 gives the full variable domain: KAGVTQTPRYLIKTRGQQVTLSCSPISGHRSVSWYQQTPGQGLQFLFEYFSETQRNKGNFPGRFSGRQFSNSRSEMNVSTLELGDSALYLCASRLVTGANEKLFFGSGTQLSVL.

The V call is TRBV5-4, the J call TRBJ2-7, with 7 bases that match TRBD1. With 4 bases clipped from V and 2 bases from J, the junction kept 3 bases outside the gene matches. Germline lookup yields CDR1 SGHNT and CDR2 YYREEE (reference sequence). This CDR3 has 13 amino acids. CDR3 sequence: CASSPGQTYEQYF. DNA for the CDR3: TGTGCCAGCAGCCCGGGACAGACCTACGAGCAGTACTTC.

The V gene is TRBV29-1, the J gene TRBJ2-1; 11 nucleotides line up with TRBD2. With V trimmed by 5 bases and J by 3 bases, 9 bases remained unmatched. This CDR3 spans 16 amino acids. Germline CDR1 reads SQVTM; CDR2 reads ANQGSEA. CDR3 region: CSVPIPTSGSYNEQFF. The DNA for the CDR3 is TGCAGCGTTCCAATACCCACTAGCGGGAGCTACAATGAGCAGTTCTTC.

The V call is TRBV6-2 or TRBV6-3, the J call TRBJ1-4; no firm D call. Germline lookup yields CDR1 MNHEY and CDR2 SVGEGT. The V gene lost 0 bases and the J gene lost 8 bases, with 10 bases spanning the gap. This CDR3 is 14 amino acids long. Here the CDR3 reads CASSYSGSVEKLFF. CDR3 coding DNA: TGTGCCAGCAGTTACTCTGGCAGCGTAGAAAAACTGTTTTTT.

The V gene is TRBV29-1, the J gene TRBJ1-2; the match to TRBD1 covers 10 bases. The J segment lost 1 base and the V segment lost 5 bases, leaving 7 bases of the junction unmatched. CDR1 is SQVTM and CDR2 is ANQGSEA in the germline V gene. The CDR3 has 15 residues. CDR3: CSVWDRGPLNYGYTF. CDR3 nucleotides: TGCAGCGTTTGGGACAGGGGACCACTTAACTATGGCTACACCTTC.

This clone was observed a single time. The chain employs TRBV5-4 and TRBJ2-6; 9 bases are shared with TRBD2. CDR1 is SGHNT and CDR2 is YYREEE in the germline V gene (reference sequence). The CDR3 sequence is 17 residues long. After removal of 4 bases from V and 2 bases from J, the junction contained 7 bases not matched to a gene. CDR3 sequence (DNA): TGTGCCAGCAGCCCTAGCGGGACTTCGGCTGGGGCCAACGTCCTGACTTTC. This translates into CASSPSGTSAGANVLTF.

The CDR3 loop reads CASSYRSGSIADTQYF. The CDR3 nucleotides are TGTGCCAGCAGTTACCGTAGCGGGAGTATCGCAGATACGCAGTATTTT. The J gene is TRBJ2-3, the V gene TRBV6-5; 9 bases agree with TRBD2. The CDR3 contains 16 residues. Germline trimming cut 2 bases from V and 4 bases from J; bases unmatched to any gene: 7. Germline V lookup: CDR1 MNHEY, CDR2 SVGAGI.

The J gene is TRBJ2-2, the V gene TRBV7-3, with D uncertain. Deletions cut 5 bases from V and 5 bases from J, with 3 bases between. The length of the CDR3 is 11 residues. CDR1 is SGHTA and CDR2 is FQGTGA in the germline V gene. The CDR3 loop reads CASSRTGELFF. CDR3 nucleotides: TGTGCCAGCAGCCGGACCGGGGAGCTGTTTTTT.

DNA of the CDR3: TGTGCCAGCAGAACTACAGGGGGCAAGGACACTGAAGCTTTCTTT. It is translated as CASRTTGGKDTEAFF. The chain joins TRBV6-5 to TRBJ1-1; 9 bases agree with TRBD1. The J segment lost 3 bases and the V segment lost 6 bases, leaving 8 bases of the junction unmatched. The CDR3 is made up of 15 amino acids. In germline, CDR1 is MNHEY, CDR2 SVGAGI.

The V call is TRBV7-8, the J call TRBJ2-7, with TRBD1 matching over 7 bases. V shed 6 bases and J 2 bases; nucleotides not matched to a gene: 7. Germline V gene lookup returns CDR1 SGHVS and CDR2 FQNEAQ. This CDR3 is built from 14 residues. The CDR3 region is CASSRDGQAYEQYF. The CDR3 region has the DNA TGTGCCAGCAGTCGCGACGGACAGGCCTACGAGCAGTACTTC. Looking up the rest from reference TRBV7-8 and TRBJ2-7 gives the full variable domain: GAGVSQSPRYKVAKRGQDVALRCDPISGHVSLFWYQQALGQGPEFLTYFQNEAQLDKSGLPSDRFFAERPEGSVSTLKIQRTQQEDSAVYLCASSRDGQAYEQYFGPGTRLTVT.

This clone was detected ten times or more. V gene TRBV6-6 combines with J gene TRBJ2-7; 7 bases map to TRBD2. The V segment lost 0 bases and the J segment 7 bases; nucleotides outside the gene matches: 12. This CDR3 has 16 residues. Germline V gives CDR1 MNHNY, CDR2 SVGAGI (reference sequence). For the CDR3, the DNA is TGTGCCAGCAGTTACTCGTCTAGCGGAGGGTTTGGGGAGCAGTACTTC. Its translation is CASSYSSSGGFGEQYF.

On this clone: The identical CDR3 is also encoded by other nucleotide sequences in the sample. The V and J genes are TRBV3-1 (or the pseudogene TRBV3-2) and TRBJ1-4, with 9 bases identical to TRBD1. The V gene end was trimmed by 0 bases and the J gene end by 5 bases; junction bases not matched to a gene: 7. CDR1 and CDR2 from the germline V gene are LGHDT and YNNKEL (reference sequence). There are 17 residues in the CDR3. This chain's CDR3 is CASSQDRGGTGNEKLFF. The CDR3 region has the DNA TGTGCCAGCAGCCAAGACCGGGGGGGGACAGGGAATGAAAAACTGTTTTTT.

Within the sample, this clone is medium-sized. The chain links TRBV21-1 to TRBJ2-2; the D call of TRBD1 is as the table states it, not checked on the DNA. TRBV21-1 is classified as a pseudogene. The CDR3 runs to 16 residues. In nucleotides, the CDR3 is TGTGCCAGCAGCCGACGGGACAGGGGGAACACCGGGGAGCTGTTTTTT. Residues: CASSRRDRGNTGELFF.

The chain employs TRBV6-5 and TRBJ2-3; 9 positions agree with TRBD1. This CDR3 spans 15 amino acids. Germline loops: CDR1 MNHEY, CDR2 SVGAGI. The junction had 10 bases not matched to a gene; V was cut back by 5 bases and J by 7 bases. The CDR3 nucleotides are TGTGCCAGCAGTCCCTGGGGACAGGGTGGGAATACGCAGTATTTT. Encoded protein: CASSPWGQGGNTQYF.

The chain is built from TRBV7-9 and TRBJ2-1; D is perhaps TRBD1 (5 bases). CDR1 is SEHNR, CDR2 FQNEAQ, per germline (reference sequence). The CDR3 is 15 residues long. V lost 5 bases to trimming and J lost 3 bases, with 14 bases between them. The CDR3 here is CASSPPGHIYNEQFF. The CDR3 DNA is TGTGCCAGCAGCCCCCCTGGACATATCTACAATGAGCAGTTCTTC.

This chain joins TRBV2 and TRBJ1-2; no clear D gene. Trimming removed 3 bases at V and 4 bases at J, with 9 bases between. This CDR3 is built from 13 residues. The germline gives CDR1 SNHLY, CDR2 FYNNEI. DNA of the CDR3: TGTGCCAGCAGTGAGCACAGATCCTATGGCTACACCTTC. Protein sequence: CASSEHRSYGYTF.